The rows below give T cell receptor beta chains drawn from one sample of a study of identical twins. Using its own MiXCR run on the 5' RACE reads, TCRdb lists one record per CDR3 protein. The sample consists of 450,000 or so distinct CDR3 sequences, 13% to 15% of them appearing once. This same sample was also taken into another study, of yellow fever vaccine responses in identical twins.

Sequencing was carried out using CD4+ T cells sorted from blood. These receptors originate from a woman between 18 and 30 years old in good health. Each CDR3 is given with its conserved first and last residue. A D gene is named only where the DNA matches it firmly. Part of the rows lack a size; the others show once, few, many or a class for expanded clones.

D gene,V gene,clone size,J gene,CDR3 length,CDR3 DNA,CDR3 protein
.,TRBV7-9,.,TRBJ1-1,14,TGTGCCAGCAGCTTAGACATTTTGGGCACTGAAGCTTTCTTT,CASSLDILGTEAFF
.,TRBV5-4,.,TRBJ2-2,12,TGTTCTCCGGGGGCGCTTACCGGGGAGCTGTTTTTT,CSPGALTGELFF
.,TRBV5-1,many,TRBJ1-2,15,TGCGCCAGCAGCTTGGTACGGGGGATGAAGGATGGCTACACCTTC,CASSLVRGMKDGYTF
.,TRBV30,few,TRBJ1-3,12,TGTGCCTGGACAGGGGCTGGAAACACCATATATTTT,CAWTGAGNTIYF
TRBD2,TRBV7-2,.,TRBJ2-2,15,TGTGCCAGCAGCCTCGGGACTAGCAGGAACGGGGAGCTGTTTTTT,CASSLGTSRNGELFF
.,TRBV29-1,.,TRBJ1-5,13,TGCAGCGTTGGGGACATTAGCAATCAGCCCCAGCATTTT,CSVGDISNQPQHF
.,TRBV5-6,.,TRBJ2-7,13,TGTGCCAGCAGTCCGGACTACTCAAGTGAGCAGTACTTC,CASSPDYSSEQYF
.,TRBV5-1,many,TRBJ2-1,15,TGCGCCAGCAGCTTGGTCGTCAGCTCCTACAATGAGCAGTTCTTC,CASSLVVSSYNEQFF
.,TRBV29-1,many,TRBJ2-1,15,TGCAGCGTTCAGGGGGGACCTAGCTCCTACAATGAGCAGTTCTTC,CSVQGGPSSYNEQFF
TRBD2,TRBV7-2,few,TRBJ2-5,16,TGTGCCAGCAGCATCCGAAGCGGGAGTTCGGGGGAGACCCAGTACTTC,CASSIRSGSSGETQYF
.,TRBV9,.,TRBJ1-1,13,TGTGCCAGCAGCGTAGCCGGGAACACTGAAGCTTTCTTT,CASSVAGNTEAFF
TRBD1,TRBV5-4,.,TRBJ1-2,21,TGTGCCAGCAGCTTGGTACAGACAGGGGGCGCCTATGATGGCCCGTTCTATGGCTACACCTTC,CASSLVQTGGAYDGPFYGYTF
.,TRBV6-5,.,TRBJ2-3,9,TGTGATCGTCTAGATACGCAGTATTTT,CDRLDTQYF
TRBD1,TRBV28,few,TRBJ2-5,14,TGTGCCAGCAGCCATTCAGGGGGCCTGGAGACCCAGTACTTC,CASSHSGGLETQYF
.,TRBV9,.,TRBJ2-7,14,TGTGCCAGCAGCGTAACCCATTTCTCCTACGAGCAGTACTTC,CASSVTHFSYEQYF
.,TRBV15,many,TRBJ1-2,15,TGTGCCACCAGCAGAGAGGGAAGGAGTCTCTATGGCTACACCTTC,CATSREGRSLYGYTF
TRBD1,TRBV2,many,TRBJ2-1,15,TGTGCCAGCAGTGGAGGGACAGGGGACTACAATGAGCAGTTCTTC,CASSGGTGDYNEQFF
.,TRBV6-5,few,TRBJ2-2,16,TGTGCCAGCAGTTACGCCACAGCCGCGAACACCGGGGAGCTGTTTTTT,CASSYATAANTGELFF
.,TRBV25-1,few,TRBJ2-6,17,TGTGCCAGCAGTGATCGGGACCCCAGGAGAGGGGCCAACGTCCTGACTTTC,CASSDRDPRRGANVLTF
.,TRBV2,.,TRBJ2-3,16,TGTGCCAGCAGTGGACGGGCGGGGGCCACCACAGATACGCAGTATTTT,CASSGRAGATTDTQYF
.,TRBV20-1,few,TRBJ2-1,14,TGCAGTGCTAGTACCCCAGGGAACTACAATGAGCAGTTCTTC,CSASTPGNYNEQFF
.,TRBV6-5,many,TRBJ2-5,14,TGTGCCAGCAGTTACTCGTCTATTGGGGAGACCCAGTACTTC,CASSYSSIGETQYF
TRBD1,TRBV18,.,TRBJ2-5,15,TGTGCCAGCTCACCTCTCGACAGGGGTGGAGAGACCCAGTACTTC,CASSPLDRGGETQYF
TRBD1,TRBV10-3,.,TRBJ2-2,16,TGTGCCATCAGTGAGTCGGCAGGGGGGAACACCGGGGAGCTGTTTTTT,CAISESAGGNTGELFF
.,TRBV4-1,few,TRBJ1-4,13,TGCGCCAGCAGCCAAGATCGGGACACGCGACTGTTTTTT,CASSQDRDTRLFF
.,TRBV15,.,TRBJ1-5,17,TGTGCCACCAGCAGAGATCGTGTACAGGGAGGCAATCAGCCCCAGCATTTT,CATSRDRVQGGNQPQHF
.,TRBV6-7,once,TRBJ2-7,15,TGTGCCAGCAGTCCCCTACTAGTATCCTACTACGAGCAGTACTTC,CASSPLLVSYYEQYF
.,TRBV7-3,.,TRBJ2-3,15,TGTGCCAGCAGCTTAATCGGCGGGGACACAGATACGCAGTATTTT,CASSLIGGDTDTQYF
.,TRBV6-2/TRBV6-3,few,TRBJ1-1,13,TGTGCCAGCAGTTACAAGGCGAACACTGAAGCTTTCTTT,CASSYKANTEAFF
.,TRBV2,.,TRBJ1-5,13,TGTGCCAGCAGTGTACAAGGAAATCAGCCCCAGCATTTT,CASSVQGNQPQHF
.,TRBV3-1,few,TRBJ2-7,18,TGTGCCAGCAGACCACCTTCCCCAGGGTTCCGGGAAAGCTACGAGCAGTACTTC,CASRPPSPGFRESYEQYF
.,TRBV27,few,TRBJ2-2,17,TGTGCCAGCAGTTGGGACGGAAGGGGTGGGAGCGCCGGGGAGCTGTTTTTT,CASSWDGRGGSAGELFF
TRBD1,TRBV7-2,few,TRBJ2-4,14,TGTGCCAGCAGCTTAGAGTGGGGACAGGGCAGACAGTACTTC,CASSLEWGQGRQYF
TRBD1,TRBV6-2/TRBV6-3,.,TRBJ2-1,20,TGTGCCAGCAGTTACTCACCTACCGGGGACAGGGGAACGCGGGGCAATGAGCAGTTCTTC,CASSYSPTGDRGTRGNEQFF
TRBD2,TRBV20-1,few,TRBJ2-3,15,TGCAGTGCTCCCCTGACTAGCGGACGCACAGATACGCAGTATTTT,CSAPLTSGRTDTQYF
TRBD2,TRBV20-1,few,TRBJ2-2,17,TGCAGTGCCCGACTCACTAGCGGGAGAGTCAGGGCCGGGGAGCTGTTTTTT,CSARLTSGRVRAGELFF
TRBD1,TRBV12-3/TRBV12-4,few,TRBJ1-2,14,TGTGCCAGCACTCCAGACAGGGTCCGGCTTGGCTACACCTTC,CASTPDRVRLGYTF
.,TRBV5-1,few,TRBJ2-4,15,TGCGCCAGCAGCTGGGAGCCGGGAACGTGGAACATTCAGTACTTC,CASSWEPGTWNIQYF
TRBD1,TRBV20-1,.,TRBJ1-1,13,TGCAGTGCTCGGCAGGGGGCCAGTACTGAAGCTTTCTTT,CSARQGASTEAFF
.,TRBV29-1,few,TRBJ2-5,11,TGCAGCGTTGATCTTAGCGAGACCCAGTACTTC,CSVDLSETQYF
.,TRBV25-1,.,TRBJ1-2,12,TGTGCCAGCAGTAAGGCTAACTATGGCTACACCTTC,CASSKANYGYTF